Listed below are T cell receptor beta chains from one sample, sequenced in a study of blood T cell repertoires in COVID-19. Profiled with immunoSEQ multiplex PCR; TCRdb holds only in-frame clones, not every one. The sample gives around 200,000 clones, 88% of which show up once; 1.5% to 2% is in the top ten. Source material: peripheral blood. The receptors originated from a man between 18 and 29 years old with active or convalescent COVID-19. Each CDR3 is given with its conserved first and last residue. D genes are given only for firm matches. Clone size is stated in some rows and not others, as once, few, many or a class when expanded.

TRBV12-2	NA	TRBJ1-2	NA	TGTGCAAGTCGGGACTTATTTAACTATGGCTACACCTTC	CASRDLFNYGYTF
TRBV11-2	NA	TRBJ1-2	NA	TGTGCCAGCAACATAAGGGGGGGCGCATGGTTGGGTGGCTACACCTTC	CASNIRGGAWLGGYTF
TRBV5-5	TRBD1	TRBJ1-2	NA	TGTGCCAGCAGATCCGAGGGACAGGGAGCGAGTGAGGGCTACACCTTC	CASRSEGQGASEGYTF
TRBV6-1	TRBD1	TRBJ1-2	NA	TGTGCCAGCAGTGAAACCTTGGGACAGACGGGAGGCTACACCTTC	CASSETLGQTGGYTF
TRBV3-1/TRBV3-2	TRBD1	TRBJ1-3	NA	TGTGCCAGCAGCCAAGTCCTGACGGGACAGCTTCGAAACACCATATATTTT	CASSQVLTGQLRNTIYF
TRBV27	NA	TRBJ2-3	once	TGTGCCAGCAGCCGTTTGACAGATACGCAGTATTTT	CASSRLTDTQYF
TRBV10-3	TRBD1	TRBJ1-6	NA	TGTGCCATCAGTGAGTATCCCGGGACAGCCAATAATTCACCCCTCCACTTT	CAISEYPGTANNSPLHF
TRBV18	NA	TRBJ2-1	NA	TGTGCCAGCACAAGCCCGGGCGGGGATTACAATGAGCAGTTCTTC	CASTSPGGDYNEQFF
TRBV7-9	TRBD2	TRBJ2-3	NA	TGTGCCAGCAGCTTGGGGAGGGCCAGAGGTTCAGATACGCAGTATTTT	CASSLGRARGSDTQYF
TRBV19	NA	TRBJ1-1	NA	TGTGCCAGTAGCCCTTACAGGGTTGAAGCTTTCTTT	CASSPYRVEAFF
TRBV7-7	TRBD1	TRBJ1-3	NA	TGTGCTAGCACCAAAACCGGGACAGGGCCGGGAATCTCTGGAAACACCATATATTTT	CASTKTGTGPGISGNTIYF
TRBV5-1	NA	TRBJ1-2	NA	TGCGCCAGCAGCTTGACAGGGTTGAACTATGGCTACACCTTC	CASSLTGLNYGYTF
TRBV5-6	NA	TRBJ1-2	NA	TGTGCCAGCAGCTTGGGGCAGTATGGCTACACCTTC	CASSLGQYGYTF
TRBV5-5	NA	TRBJ2-1	NA	TGTGCCAGCATCCCTTCCCCGTCCTCCTACAATGAGCAGTTCTTC	CASIPSPSSYNEQFF
TRBV19	NA	TRBJ2-7	NA	TGTGCCAGTAGTATGAATCTTGGGGCATCTCCCTACGAGCAGTACTTC	CASSMNLGASPYEQYF
TRBV7-9	NA	TRBJ2-7	NA	TGTGCCAGCAGCTCAACTAGCAAAATGGGCGAGCAGTACTTC	CASSSTSKMGEQYF
TRBV25-1	NA	TRBJ1-2	NA	TGTGCCAGCAGTGAACGACTATATGGCTACACCTTC	CASSERLYGYTF
TRBV3-1/TRBV3-2	NA	TRBJ2-2	NA	TGTGCCAGCAGCCAAGGGCCCGGGATCACCGGGGAGCTGTTTTTT	CASSQGPGITGELFF
TRBV29-1	NA	TRBJ2-7	NA	TGCAGCGTTGAAGAGTCTGGCATCTACGAGCAGTACTTC	CSVEESGIYEQYF
TRBV5-6	NA	TRBJ1-2	NA	TGTGCCAGCAGCTTGGACCGACACCCCTATGGCTATGGCTACACCTTC	CASSLDRHPYGYGYTF
TRBV19	TRBD1	TRBJ1-4	NA	TGTGCCGGCTCCCAGACAGGGAATGAAAAACTGTTTTTT	CAGSQTGNEKLFF
TRBV12-5	NA	TRBJ1-2	NA	TGTGCTAGTGGCCAAGCCAAAACAGGGAAGGATGGCTACACCTTC	CASGQAKTGKDGYTF
TRBV12-3/TRBV12-4	NA	TRBJ2-7	few	TGTGCCAGCAGTCGCGCTCCCGGTGAGCAGTACTTC	CASSRAPGEQYF
TRBV5-5	NA	TRBJ1-2	NA	TGTGCCAGCAGCTACGGATTAGAGGGAGGCTACACCTTC	CASSYGLEGGYTF
TRBV6-5	TRBD1	TRBJ2-3	NA	TGTGCCAGCAGTTACTCCTGGGACAGGTCAGATACGCAGTATTTT	CASSYSWDRSDTQYF
TRBV7-9	TRBD1	TRBJ1-6	NA	TGTGCCAGCAGCCCGGGACAGGTTAATTCACCCCTCCACTTT	CASSPGQVNSPLHF
TRBV4-2	TRBD2	TRBJ2-3	few	TGTGCCAGCAGCCAAGTGACTAGCGGGGGAGGCACAGATACGCAGTATTTT	CASSQVTSGGGTDTQYF
TRBV29-1	NA	TRBJ1-1	NA	TGCAGCGCCTCAGGGGACATGAACACTGAAGCTTTCTTT	CSASGDMNTEAFF
TRBV28	NA	TRBJ1-5	NA	TGTGCCAGCAGTTATACAGGCAATCCACCCCAGCATTTT	CASSYTGNPPQHF
TRBV28	NA	TRBJ1-2	once	TGTGCCAGCAGTTCCACCCCCAGGGTTGGGAACTATGGCTACACCTTC	CASSSTPRVGNYGYTF
TRBV2	NA	TRBJ2-2	NA	TGTGCCAGCATTGAGACTAGAGGCGCCGGGGAGCTGTTTTTT	CASIETRGAGELFF
TRBV30	NA	TRBJ1-1	NA	TGTGCCTGGCGACTGCCGGACACTGAAGCTTTCTTT	CAWRLPDTEAFF
TRBV6-5	NA	TRBJ2-7	NA	TGTGCCAGCAGGATGGGACTGTCTTCCTACGAGCAGTACTTC	CASRMGLSSYEQYF
TRBV2	NA	TRBJ2-1	NA	TGTGCCAGCAGTGATGGAGCGGGCAGGAGCTCCTACAATGAGCAGTTCTTC	CASSDGAGRSSYNEQFF
TRBV7-9	TRBD2	TRBJ2-7	NA	TGTGCCAGCAGCGCCGGGACTAGCGGAATTCAAAGCTCCTACGAGCAGTACTTC	CASSAGTSGIQSSYEQYF
TRBV2	TRBD1	TRBJ2-1	NA	TGTGCCAGCAGTCCCACCCGGACAGGGGGCGAGCAGTTCTTC	CASSPTRTGGEQFF
TRBV5-1	TRBD1	TRBJ1-6	NA	TGCGCCAGCAGCCTTGGACGGACAGGGGTTAATTCACCCCTCCACTTT	CASSLGRTGVNSPLHF
TRBV11-1	TRBD2	TRBJ2-3	once	TGTGCCAGCAGCCAACTAGCGGGGGGGTGGACAGATACGCAGTATTTT	CASSQLAGGWTDTQYF
TRBV4-1	NA	TRBJ1-2	NA	TGCGCCAGCAGCCAAGTCCCAGGGAACTATGGCTACACCTTC	CASSQVPGNYGYTF
TRBV5-4	NA	TRBJ1-1	NA	TGTGCCAGCAGCTTGTCCCCAACATTGGGCGCTTTCTTT	CASSLSPTLGAFF